The entry that follows covers one TCR beta chain sequence. After removal of 5 bases from V and 0 bases from J, the junction contained 5 bases not matched to a gene. CDR3 length equals 16 residues. Germline assignment: CDR1 SGHVS and CDR2 FNYEAQ. The sample originates from a study of blood T cell repertoires in COVID-19. Whole-study context: Sites in the United States, Italy and Spain provided acute and convalescent COVID-19 samples. PBMCs, B-cell-depleted T cells, or T cells provided the cDNA or gDNA that made up the material.

Per the study methods: Quantification of nucleated cells was approximated via reference gene primer amplification. Assay used: immunoSEQ multiplex PCR; TCRdb lists only in-frame clones, some missing. V and J calls and clone size are given by that table; D and trimming were obtained from the DNA. The table lists 62,000 or so clones, nearly 90% of them singletons, with around 8.7% in the top ten. Sequencing was performed on peripheral blood. The V call is TRBV7-6, the J call TRBJ1-3; 9 bases match TRBD1. The TCR was taken from a man aged 50-60 years with active COVID-19. The CDR3 sequence: CASSLGQGNSGNTIYF. CDR3 nucleotide sequence: TGTGCCAGCAGCCTAGGACAGGGGAACTCTGGAAACACCATATATTTT.